Below, one T cell receptor (beta chain) is given with its context. This sample is part of a study of blood T cells in healthy people across ages. The CDR3 covers 15 residues. V dropped 1 base and J dropped 5 bases, with 12 bases sitting between them. CDR1 DFQATT and CDR2 SNEGSKA come from the germline V gene (reference sequence). A second PCR of roughly 6 to 12 cycles used a sample-barcoded 5' primer and a J-beta primer mix. TCRdb re-called the 5' RACE reads with MiXCR, one entry per CDR3 protein. Of roughly 800,000 distinct CDR3 sequences in the sample, about three fifths were seen once. The rearrangement links TRBV20-1 to TRBJ1-6, with no clear D. This TCR derives from a man under 40 in good health. The specimen was blood. The CDR3 reads CSARVLGSDNSPLHF. Here the CDR3 DNA reads TGCAGTGCTAGAGTTCTCGGGTCCGATAATTCACCCCTCCACTTT.